These 14 T cell receptor beta chains originate from one sample sequenced in a study of identical twins. In TCRdb, the 5' RACE reads were re-called with MiXCR into one record per CDR3 protein. Of more than 400,000 distinct CDR3 sequences in the sample, nearly 15% are singletons; the top ten hold 0.44%. These records were also assigned to another study, of yellow fever vaccine responses in identical twins.

Input material: CD4+ T cells sorted from blood. Every receptor here comes from a woman under 30 in good health.

The chain uses TRBV9 and TRBJ2-2; 7 bases agree with TRBD1. The CDR3 loop spans 14 amino acids. Trimming took 5 bases from V and 7 from J; bases not matched to a gene: 8. Per the germline V gene, CDR1 is SGDLS and CDR2 is YYNGEE. CDR3 coding DNA: TGTGCCAGCAGTAGACAGGGTCTAGGCGGGGAGCTGTTTTTT. This sequence encodes CASSRQGLGGELFF.

The rearrangement links TRBV20-1 to TRBJ2-1, with D perhaps TRBD2 (5 bases). Looked up from germline, CDR1 is DFQATT and CDR2 is SNEGSKA (reference sequence). This CDR3 region has 13 residues. Between the trimmed V and J ends, which lost 4 bases and 9 bases, there was a span of 16 bases. The CDR3 loop reads CSATGGRDGEQFF. In DNA, the CDR3 is TGCAGTGCTACAGGAGGACGCGACGGTGAGCAGTTCTTC.

V usage is TRBV28 and J usage is TRBJ2-4, with D unresolved. Trimming took 6 bases from V and 6 from J, leaving 15 bases between them. Germline CDR1 reads MDHEN; CDR2 reads SYDVKM. The CDR3 covers 14 residues. Here the CDR3 DNA reads TGTGCCAGCAGCGACCACTTCCTATTAAACATTCAGTACTTC. It yields the protein CASSDHFLLNIQYF.

Only a few counts were recorded for this clonotype. The chain employs TRBV16 and TRBJ1-5, with 8 bases lining up with TRBD1. The CDR3 consists of 15 residues. The germline V gene has CDR1 KGHSY and CDR2 FQNENV. The ends lost 0 bases at V and 7 bases at J; junction bases unmatched: 5. The CDR3 region has the DNA TGTGCCAGCAGCCAATCCAGGGGGCAGGGACAGCCCCAGCATTTT. This sequence encodes CASSQSRGQGQPQHF.

The CDR3 DNA reads TGTGCCAGCAGTTCCGGACTAGCGGGAGGGTCTTGGGAGCAGTTCTTC. Encoded protein: CASSSGLAGGSWEQFF. The rearrangement uses TRBV12-3 or TRBV12-4 and TRBJ2-1; 15 bases are shared with TRBD2. V lost 4 bases to trimming and J lost 10 bases; unmatched junction nucleotides: 8. CDR3 length: 16 amino acids.

This clonotype has a handful of counts. The chain carries TRBV6-5 and TRBJ2-4, with 7 bases identical to TRBD1. The CDR3 sequence is 16 residues long. Germline V gene sequence: CDR1 MNHEY, CDR2 SVGAGI. Trimming took 0 bases from V and 3 from J; bases not matched to a gene: 5. The CDR3 nucleotides read TGTGCCAGCAGTTACTCGAAGGGGGCGGTCAAAAACATTCAGTACTTC. Protein product: CASSYSKGAVKNIQYF.

The V gene is TRBV6-1, the J gene TRBJ2-7; 7 bases map to TRBD1. The V segment lost 3 bases and the J segment 3 bases; nucleotides outside the gene matches: 8. Germline loops: CDR1 MNHNS, CDR2 SASEGT. The CDR3 extends over 15 amino acids. The CDR3, as DNA: TGTGCCAGCAGTGATCCAGGGGACAGCCACTACGAGCAGTACTTC. It codes for CASSDPGDSHYEQYF.

This sequence joins TRBV29-1 and TRBJ2-1; D is perhaps TRBD1 (6 bases). The CDR3 sequence is 11 residues long. The V gene's germline CDR1 is SQVTM and CDR2 ANQGSEA. V lost 6 bases, J lost 12 bases, and 15 bases lay in between. CDR3 DNA: TGCAGCGTGGAAACAGGGATTCCGCAGTTCTTC. Translation: CSVETGIPQFF.

There are many counts of this clonotype. CDR3 region: CAISESAGGPSSYNEQFF. The CDR3 DNA reads as TGTGCCATCAGTGAATCAGCGGGAGGGCCGAGCTCCTACAATGAGCAGTTCTTC. The genes are TRBV10-3 and TRBJ2-1; 10 bases are shared with TRBD2. CDR1 is ENHRY, CDR2 SYGVKD, per germline. The CDR3 runs to 18 residues. V lost 3 bases, J lost 0 bases, and 8 bases stayed unmatched.

This clonotype was counted between two and nine times. J is TRBJ2-5 and V is TRBV29-1; maybe TRBD1 (6 bases). CDR1 SQVTM and CDR2 ANQGSEA come from the germline V gene. The CDR3 spans 14 residues. Trimming pared 3 bases from V and 4 bases from J, leaving 15 bases between. CDR3 coding DNA: TGCAGCGTTGATGCCCTTACAGGGTTAGAGACCCAGTACTTC. Translating it yields CSVDALTGLETQYF.

This clonotype was seen only a few times. The chain has TRBV10-2 and TRBJ2-5; possible D gene TRBD2, 6 bases. The ends were cut back, 5 bases at V and 3 bases at J, with 13 bases in the middle. Germline CDR1 WSHSY, CDR2 SAAADI. The CDR3 covers 14 residues. In DNA form, the CDR3 reads TGCGCCAGCAGTAAAGTGACGGGAGAAGAGACCCAGTACTTC. Protein: CASSKVTGEETQYF.

V gene TRBV28 combines with J gene TRBJ1-2; D gene unclear. The CDR3 covers 15 residues. Germline values: CDR1 MDHEN, CDR2 SYDVKM. Between the trimmed V and J ends, which lost 5 bases and 0 bases, there was a span of 13 bases. The CDR3 DNA follows: TGTGCCAGCAGTCTCCTAGGCAGAGCTAACTATGGCTACACCTTC. Its translation is CASSLLGRANYGYTF.

This clonotype was found a few times. The chain carries TRBV5-1 and TRBJ2-1; 9 positions agree with TRBD2. This CDR3 is 16 amino acids long. Germline V lookup: CDR1 SGHRS, CDR2 YFSETQ. J was trimmed by 10 bases and V by 0 bases; bases with no gene match: 11. The CDR3 is CASSLDSAGGVREQFF. The CDR3 DNA sequence: TGCGCCAGCAGCTTGGATTCGGCGGGAGGGGTCAGGGAGCAGTTCTTC.

The chain employs TRBV10-1 and TRBJ1-1, with D tentatively TRBD1 (6 bases). The V and J ends lost 3 bases and 5 bases respectively, with 16 bases between them. CDR1 is WNHNN and CDR2 is SYGVQD in the germline V gene (reference sequence). The CDR3 contains 15 residues. The CDR3 is CASSDFGGGETEAFF. CDR3 nucleotides: TGCGCCAGCAGTGACTTCGGGGGGGGCGAAACTGAAGCTTTCTTT.